This T cell receptor (beta chain) was obtained from a study of shared clonotypes between healthy human individuals. Study context: Every donor yielded three CD4 naive, three CD4 memory, two CD8 naive and one CD8 memory plate. Regarding the study as a whole: Despite large depth, sorted-subset datasets appeared incompletely sequenced.

Naive CD45RA+ and memory CD45RA-negative subsets were split from CD4+ cells. Concerning this clone: Its antigen is still unknown.

TCRdb's table, derived via immunoSEQ multiplex PCR, lists solely in-frame clones and lacks some. The table lists about 730,000 clones, 72% of them singletons. The TCR originated in a woman in her twenties or thirties in good health. Sequencing used memory CD4+ T cells sorted from blood. Noted subset: CD45RA-negative fraction.

Here the CDR3 DNA reads TGTGCCAGCAATCAGGGGGCGCATCGGGACGAGCAGTACTTC. Amino acids: CASNQGAHRDEQYF. The gene calls are TRBV5-8 and TRBJ2-7; 8 bases line up with TRBD1. CDR3 size: 14 residues. The germline V gene has CDR1 SGHTS and CDR2 YDEGEE. The V segment lost 6 bases and the J segment 5 bases; nucleotides outside the gene matches: 10.